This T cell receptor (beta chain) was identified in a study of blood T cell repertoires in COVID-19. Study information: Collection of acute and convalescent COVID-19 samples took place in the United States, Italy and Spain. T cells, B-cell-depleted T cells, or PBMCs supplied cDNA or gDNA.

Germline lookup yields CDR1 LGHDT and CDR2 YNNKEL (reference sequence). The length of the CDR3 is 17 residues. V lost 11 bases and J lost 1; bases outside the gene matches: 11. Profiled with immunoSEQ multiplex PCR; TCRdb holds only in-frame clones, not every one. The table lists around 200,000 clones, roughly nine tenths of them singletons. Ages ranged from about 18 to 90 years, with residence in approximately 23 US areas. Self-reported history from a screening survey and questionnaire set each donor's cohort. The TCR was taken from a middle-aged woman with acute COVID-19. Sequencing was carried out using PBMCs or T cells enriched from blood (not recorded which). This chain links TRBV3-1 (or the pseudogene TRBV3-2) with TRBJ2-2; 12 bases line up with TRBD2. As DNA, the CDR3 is TGTGCCGGCGACGCTGGACTAGCGGGATTGAACACCGGGGAGCTGTTTTTT. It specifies CAGDAGLAGLNTGELFF.